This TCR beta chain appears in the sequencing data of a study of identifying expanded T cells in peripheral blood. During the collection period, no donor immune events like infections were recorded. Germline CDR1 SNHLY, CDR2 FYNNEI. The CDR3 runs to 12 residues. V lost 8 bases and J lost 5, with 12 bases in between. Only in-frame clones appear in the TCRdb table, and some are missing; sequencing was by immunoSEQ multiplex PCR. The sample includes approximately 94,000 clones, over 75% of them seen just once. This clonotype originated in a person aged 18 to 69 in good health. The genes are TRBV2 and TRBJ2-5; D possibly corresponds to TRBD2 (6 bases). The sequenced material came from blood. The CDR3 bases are TGTGCCAGCGCGGGACCTGGGGAGACCCAGTACTTC. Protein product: CASAGPGETQYF.